The 27 T cell receptor beta chains listed next were all sequenced from one sample in a study of a mutant IDH1 vaccine in newly diagnosed glioma. The time point denotes: week 11, during vaccination. It was 300 ug of mutant IDH1 20-mer peptide that made up each vaccine dose, given with topical imiquimod. Their specific antigens are unknown. The assay was immunoSEQ multiplex PCR, and TCRdb's table has in-frame clones only and misses some. The sample has about 64,000 clones, 70% to 85% seen once. This specimen consisted of PBMCs, obtained from a glioma patient whose treatment included an IDH1 peptide vaccine. Receptors were obtained from a woman in her forties or fifties with glioma.

This clone was recorded once. The gene calls are TRBV5-5 and TRBJ2-3, with D unresolved. The CDR3 contains 15 residues. The V end lost 2 bases, the J end lost 1 base, and 11 bases lay between the germline ends. CDR1 is SGHKS, CDR2 YYEKEE, per germline (reference sequence). CDR3 DNA sequence: TGTGCCAGCAGCTTAAGGTCCACCGGCACAGATACGCAGTATTTT. Its translation is CASSLRSTGTDTQYF.

The V call is TRBV13, the J call TRBJ2-1, with TRBD2 identical over 8 bases. V was clipped by 1 base and J by 4 bases; unmatched bases: 3. Germline V gives CDR1 PRHDT, CDR2 FYEKMQ (reference sequence). This CDR3 comprises 15 residues. The DNA for the CDR3 is TGTGCCAGCAGCTTAGACGGGGGGGCTTACAATGAGCAGTTCTTC. Translated, it gives CASSLDGGAYNEQFF.

This sequence joins TRBV5-5 and TRBJ2-3; 7 bases match TRBD1. Losses at the gene ends were 7 bases for V and 0 bases for J; bases not matched to a gene: 5. CDR3 length equals 14 residues. Germline V gene sequence: CDR1 SGHKS, CDR2 YYEKEE (reference sequence). CDR3 sequence (DNA): TGTGCCAGCCTACAGGGGTCTAGCACAGATACGCAGTATTTT. It is translated as CASLQGSSTDTQYF.

This chain joins TRBV6-5 and TRBJ2-5; D may be TRBD1 or TRBD2 (5 bases each). V was cut by 4 bases and J by 4 bases, with 16 bases left in between. The CDR3 has 15 amino acids. Germline assignment: CDR1 MNHEY and CDR2 SVGAGI. DNA of the CDR3: TGTGCCAGCAGTTTAACATGGGACGGTGGAGAGACCCAGTACTTC. It specifies CASSLTWDGGETQYF.

V usage is TRBV14 and J usage is TRBJ1-4; D is ambiguous. Germline CDR1 SGHDN, CDR2 FVKESK. The CDR3 is made up of 15 amino acids. Trimming shortened V by 4 bases and J by 0 bases, and 9 bases separated the two germline ends. CDR3 nucleotide sequence: TGTGCCAGCAGCCTAACAGCCGCAACTAATGAAAAACTGTTTTTT. It is translated as CASSLTAATNEKLFF.

This clone is a singleton in its sample. The chain links TRBV7-9 to TRBJ1-1, with a possible D match to TRBD1 (6 bases). CDR1 is SEHNR and CDR2 is FQNEAQ in the germline V gene (reference sequence). CDR3 length: 17 residues. V shed 4 bases and J shed 0 bases, with 18 bases lying between them. CDR3 protein: CASSSIPATGLNTEAFF. Here the CDR3 DNA reads TGTGCCAGCAGCTCCATTCCCGCGACAGGCTTGAACACTGAAGCTTTCTTT.

CDR3 protein: CASSIGTYEQYF. The CDR3 DNA sequence: TGTGCCAGCAGCATCGGGACGTACGAGCAGTACTTC. This chain joins TRBV5-5 and TRBJ2-7; the D call may be TRBD1 or TRBD2 (5 bases each). V shed 4 bases and J shed 4 bases, with 9 bases lying between them. The CDR3 spans 12 residues. The germline V gene encodes CDR1 SGHKS and CDR2 YYEKEE (reference sequence).

This chain joins TRBV5-1 and TRBJ2-5; 8 bases map to TRBD1. Germline V gene data show CDR1 as SGHRS and CDR2 as YFSETQ. The CDR3 loop spans 14 amino acids. Trimming cost V 3 bases and J 5 bases; bases outside gene matches: 6. The CDR3 loop reads CASSSGGAGETQYF. DNA for the CDR3: TGCGCCAGCAGCTCAGGGGGCGCGGGGGAGACCCAGTACTTC.

This CDR3 reads CASSQDINPRKQGPYYGYTF. CDR3 DNA sequence: TGCGCCAGCAGCCAAGATATTAATCCGCGAAAACAGGGGCCTTACTATGGCTACACCTTC. This chain uses TRBV4-1 with TRBJ1-2; 7 bases are shared with TRBD1. Germline V gene data show CDR1 as MGHRA and CDR2 as YSYEKL. Trimming at V came to 0 bases and at J to 3 bases, leaving 19 bases not matched to a gene. CDR3 length: 20 residues.

V gene TRBV25-1 combines with J gene TRBJ2-7; D gene ambiguous. V dropped 1 base and J dropped 0 bases, with 7 bases sitting between them. Germline V CDR1 and CDR2: MGHDK, SYGVNS. The CDR3 is made up of 14 amino acids. As DNA, the CDR3 is TGTGCCAGCAGTGAATTAACGAGCTCCTACGAGCAGTACTTC. As protein: CASSELTSSYEQYF.

The rearrangement uses TRBV19 and TRBJ2-7; the match to TRBD1 covers 8 bases. This CDR3 is 15 amino acids long. Looked up from germline, CDR1 is LNHDA and CDR2 is SQIVND (reference sequence). With V trimmed by 3 bases and J by 2 bases, 6 bases remained unmatched. As DNA, the CDR3 is TGTGCCAGTAGTATGAGGCTGACAGGGGCCTACGAGCAGTACTTC. Its translation is CASSMRLTGAYEQYF.

This chain uses TRBV6-5 with TRBJ1-4, with a possible D match to TRBD1 (6 bases). The CDR3 sequence is 14 residues long. The V gene's germline CDR1 is MNHEY and CDR2 SVGAGI. V shed 2 bases and J shed 13 bases, with 17 bases lying between them. The CDR3 region has the DNA TGTGCCAGCAGTTACACTTCCCCCCAGGGGTCACTGTTTTTT. It translates to CASSYTSPQGSLFF.

In this sample, this clone turned up a few times. This chain connects TRBV14 to TRBJ1-2, with 7 bases lining up with TRBD1. Germline CDR1 is SGHDN and CDR2 is FVKESK. The CDR3 covers 13 residues. The J segment lost 8 bases and the V segment lost 2 bases, leaving 5 bases of the junction unmatched. This chain's CDR3 is CASSQWTGYGYTF. The DNA of the CDR3 is TGTGCCAGCAGCCAATGGACAGGTTACGGCTACACCTTC.

This chain links TRBV19 with TRBJ1-6, with 7 bases lining up with TRBD1. CDR1 and CDR2 (germline): LNHDA, SQIVND (reference sequence). V shed 4 bases, J shed 3 bases, and the junction held 12 bases outside the gene matches. This CDR3 has 18 residues. CDR3: CASSNAQGELSYNSPLHF. The CDR3 DNA reads as TGTGCCAGTAGTAACGCCCAGGGGGAGCTGAGCTATAATTCACCCCTCCACTTT. Filled out from reference TRBV19 and TRBJ1-6, the complete variable domain reads DGGITQSPKYLFRKEGQNVTLSCEQNLNHDAMYWYRQDPGQGLRLIYYSQIVNDFQKGDIAEGYSVSREKKESFPLTVTSAQKNPTAFYLCASSNAQGELSYNSPLHFGNGTRLTVT.

This clone was detected only once. The chain uses TRBV29-1 and TRBJ2-1, with 7 bases aligning to TRBD1. This CDR3 has 13 residues. J lost 0 bases, V lost 7 bases, and 3 bases had no gene match. Germline values: CDR1 SQVTM, CDR2 ANQGSEA. The DNA of the CDR3 is TGCAGCGCCCGACAGGGCTCCTACAATGAGCAGTTCTTC. Translating gives CSARQGSYNEQFF.

V gene TRBV6-6 combines with J gene TRBJ2-7, with TRBD1 matching 8 bases. CDR3 length: 14 residues. J gave up 2 bases and V 6 bases, and 6 bases lay outside the gene matches. Germline V gives CDR1 MNHNY, CDR2 SVGAGI (reference sequence). This CDR3 reads CASRRGQDAYEQYF. Here the CDR3 DNA reads TGTGCCAGCAGACGGGGACAGGATGCCTACGAGCAGTACTTC.

This clone was found a few times. The chain recombines TRBV29-1 with TRBJ2-7; D call uncertain. Trimming stripped 4 bases from V and 0 bases from J, with 7 bases between. CDR3 length: 12 amino acids. From germline, CDR1 is SQVTM and CDR2 ANQGSEA. The CDR3 sequence: CSVVQTSYEQYF. CDR3 sequence (DNA): TGCAGCGTTGTCCAGACCTCCTACGAGCAGTACTTC.

The rearrangement joins TRBV2 to TRBJ2-7; weak D call: TRBD1 (5 bases). V lost 4 bases and J 2 bases, leaving 15 bases between the germline ends. The CDR3 runs to 15 residues. Looked up from germline, CDR1 is SNHLY and CDR2 is FYNNEI. CDR3: CASSVSRASTYEQYF. CDR3 DNA: TGTGCCAGCAGTGTTAGCAGGGCCTCCACCTACGAGCAGTACTTC.

V and J are TRBV6-1 and TRBJ2-7; 8 bases are shared with TRBD2. The length of the CDR3 is 14 residues. Germline lookup yields CDR1 MNHNS and CDR2 SASEGT. V gave up 6 bases and J gave up 3 bases; unmatched junction bases: 7. The CDR3 region has the DNA TGTGCCAGCAGGACGGGGGGGCTGGGCTACGAGCAGTACTTC. Protein product: CASRTGGLGYEQYF.

The chain links TRBV5-1 to TRBJ1-2, with 7 bases identical to TRBD1. The germline gives CDR1 SGHRS, CDR2 YFSETQ. Germline trimming cut 4 bases from V and 6 bases from J; bases unmatched to any gene: 6. This CDR3 region has 13 residues. The CDR3 DNA reads TGCGCCAGCAGCCTCGGACAGGCTGATGGCTACACCTTC. Translating it yields CASSLGQADGYTF.

This clone was seen once. This rearrangement joins TRBV6-1 to TRBJ1-3, with 9 bases matching TRBD1. Germline V lookup: CDR1 MNHNS, CDR2 SASEGT. J lost 2 bases, V lost 8 bases, and 7 bases had no gene match. The CDR3 is made up of 15 amino acids. As DNA, the CDR3 is TGTGCCAGCCAGTTGACAGGGGGACCTGGAAACACCATATATTTT. Protein product: CASQLTGGPGNTIYF.

In its sample, this clone was seen a few times. The chain links TRBV28 to TRBJ1-3; 9 bases align to TRBD1. Germline V gives CDR1 MDHEN, CDR2 SYDVKM. Germline trimming cut 5 bases from V and 4 bases from J; bases unmatched to any gene: 3. CDR3 length equals 14 residues. The DNA for the CDR3 is TGTGCCAGCAGTGTAGGACAGGGGGGAAACACCATATATTTT. This sequence encodes CASSVGQGGNTIYF. The full variable domain, rest sourced from reference TRBV28 and TRBJ1-3, is DVKVTQSSRYLVKRTGEKVFLECVQDMDHENMFWYRQDPGLGLRLIYFSYDVKMKEKGDIPEGYSVSREKKERFSLILESASTNQTSMYLCASSVGQGGNTIYFGEGSWLTVV.

The chain carries TRBV6-6 and TRBJ1-5; D is undetermined. The CDR3 is 14 residues long. Trimming shortened V by 6 bases and J by 7 bases, and 16 bases separated the two germline ends. Germline loops: CDR1 MNHNY, CDR2 SVGAGI (reference sequence). CDR3 protein: CASSLDYDGQPQHF. CDR3 nucleotide sequence: TGTGCCAGCAGCCTCGACTACGACGGACAGCCCCAGCATTTT.

The V gene is TRBV7-3, the J gene TRBJ1-1; D remains unclear. Trimming took off 4 bases at V and 4 bases at J, with 16 bases between the two ends. Germline V gene lookup returns CDR1 SGHTA and CDR2 FQGTGA. This CDR3 has 15 residues. The CDR3 coding sequence is TGTGCCAGCAGCTCGAGACACCTCGGTGGCACTGAAGCTTTCTTT. As protein: CASSSRHLGGTEAFF.

V and J are TRBV7-2 and TRBJ1-4, with 7 bases identical to TRBD1. V shed 1 base, J shed 8 bases, and the junction held 7 bases outside the gene matches. The germline V gene has CDR1 SGHTA and CDR2 FQGNSA. The length of the CDR3 is 15 residues. This CDR3 is CASSLGGQGGEKLFF. The CDR3 DNA is TGTGCCAGCAGCTTAGGAGGCCAGGGGGGCGAAAAACTGTTTTTT.

This clone was observed once. The conserved closing phenylalanine or tryptophan is absent in this CDR3, likely reflecting a read error. The DNA is left out, because the CDR3 cannot be placed on it with certainty; the CDR3 is given as TCRdb lists it. This chain connects TRBV6-1 to TRBJ1-3. Germline V lookup: CDR1 MNHNS, CDR2 SASEGT. The CDR3 comprises 13 residues, both ends counted. The CDR3 reads CASSEQPSGPPNA.

Only a few counts were recorded for this clone. CDR3 nucleotide sequence: TGTGCCAGCAGCGTAGCGCCAGGGAGAAATGAAAAACTGTTTTTT. Protein: CASSVAPGRNEKLFF. The chain uses TRBV9 and TRBJ1-4; D might be TRBD1 (5 bases). The CDR3 extends over 15 amino acids. V lost 0 bases and J 5 bases, leaving 11 bases between the germline ends. Per germline, CDR1 SGDLS and CDR2 YYNGEE.